The rows below give T cell receptor beta chains drawn from one sample of a study of PD-1 blockade in classical Hodgkin lymphoma. TCRdb's table, derived via immunoSEQ multiplex PCR, lists solely in-frame clones and lacks some. The repertoire holds some 23,000 clones, with over 60% as singletons. The sample consisted of peripheral blood mononuclear cells (PBMCs), taken before the second cycle of nivolumab. All receptors derive from a human donor with classical Hodgkin lymphoma. The CDR3 runs from the conserved cysteine through the conserved F or W. The D gene is left open where the match is weak. Clone sizes are given selectively: once, few, many, or a class where the clone is expanded.

>TRBV6-1|NA|TRBJ1-5|NA
TGTGCCAGCAGTGAAACGCGGAGAGGGGAGGCTGGCAATCAGCCCCAGCATTTT
CASSETRRGEAGNQPQHF
>TRBV6-5|NA|TRBJ1-5|NA
TGTGCCAGCAGTTACAGCTACAATAGCAATCAGCCCCAGCATTTT
CASSYSYNSNQPQHF
>TRBV7-2|TRBD2|TRBJ2-1|NA
TGTGCCAGCAGCCCCCGAGACCTTAGCGGGGGCAATGAGCAGTTCTTC
CASSPRDLSGGNEQFF
>TRBV6-6|TRBD1|TRBJ2-7|NA
TGTGCCAGCAGGTCCCCGGGACAGGGCTACGAGCAGTACTTC
CASRSPGQGYEQYF
>TRBV9|TRBD2|TRBJ2-3|few
TGTGCCAGCAGCGTCCATTGGCGGGAGCCAGATACGCAGTATTTT
CASSVHWREPDTQYF
>TRBV5-6|TRBD1|TRBJ2-5|NA
TGTGCCAGCAGCCGGACAGGGTTTGGAGAGACCCAGTACTTC
CASSRTGFGETQYF
>TRBV5-6|NA|TRBJ2-7|NA
TGTGCCAGCAGCTTGCAGGGGCCCTACGAGCAGTACTTC
CASSLQGPYEQYF
>TRBV6-5|TRBD2|TRBJ2-7|NA
TGTGCCAGCAGTTACAGGGCAAGCGGGACCCGCGAGCAGTACTTC
CASSYRASGTREQYF
>TRBV7-2|NA|TRBJ2-5|NA
TGTGCCAGCAGCTTAGTGGGGTTCTCACGGCGAGAGACCCAGTACTTC
CASSLVGFSRRETQYF
>TRBV5-1|TRBD1|TRBJ1-1|NA
TGCGCCAGCAGCTTCAGGGGGAAGGACACTGAAGCTTTCTTT
CASSFRGKDTEAFF
>TRBV28|NA|TRBJ2-2|NA
TGTGCCAGCAGTACCATGACCGAGGAGCTGTTTTTT
CASSTMTEELFF
>TRBV5-1|TRBD1|TRBJ2-2|NA
TGCGCCAGCAGCTTGGGGACAGGGGACACCGGGGAGCTGTTTTTT
CASSLGTGDTGELFF
>TRBV5-6|NA|TRBJ1-1|NA
TGTGCCAGCAGCTTCATGATGAACACTGAAGCTTTCTTT
CASSFMMNTEAFF
>TRBV4-1|TRBD1|TRBJ2-2|NA
TGCGCCAGCAGCCAACACGGGACAGGGGGCGGAAGGACCGGGGAGCTGTTTTTT
CASSQHGTGGGRTGELFF
>TRBV9|NA|TRBJ2-2|NA
TGTGCCAGCAGCGTAGGTCCCCTCACCGGGGAGCTGTTTTTT
CASSVGPLTGELFF
>TRBV9|NA|TRBJ2-1|NA
TGTGCCAGCAGCGTACGCGGGTTTACCTACAATGAGCAGTTCTTC
CASSVRGFTYNEQFF
>TRBV10-3|TRBD2|TRBJ2-1|NA
TGTGCCATCAAGGAGGCGGGAGGGGGAAATGAGCAGTTCTTC
CAIKEAGGGNEQFF
>TRBV7-9|NA|TRBJ2-7|once
TGTGCCAGCAGCTTCGGAGGAAACTCCTACGAGCAGTACTTC
CASSFGGNSYEQYF
>TRBV28|NA|TRBJ1-1|NA
TGTGCCAGCAGTTTCCCCACCGCCGGGGGCATGAACACTGAAGCTTTCTTT
CASSFPTAGGMNTEAFF
>TRBV28|NA|TRBJ2-7|NA
TGTGCCAGCAGTTTCAAGGGCGAGCAGTACTTC
CASSFKGEQYF
>TRBV19|TRBD1|TRBJ1-2|NA
TGTGCCAGTAGCAGACAGGGGGAAACGATTTATGGCTACACCTTC
CASSRQGETIYGYTF
>TRBV9|NA|TRBJ1-3|NA
TGTGCCAGCAGCGTAGGCAGTGGAAACACCATATATTTT
CASSVGSGNTIYF
>TRBV14|NA|TRBJ2-3|NA
TGTGCCAGCAGCCAAGTTGGCAGGAGGACAGATACGCAGTATTTT
CASSQVGRRTDTQYF
>TRBV5-6|NA|TRBJ1-2|NA
TGTGCCAGCAGCGGGGGGAACGGCATTAATGGCTACACCTTC
CASSGGNGINGYTF
>TRBV2|TRBD2|TRBJ2-3|NA
TGTGCCAGCACCCTGGGGGGTCTAGCGGTGGCAGATACGCAGTATTTT
CASTLGGLAVADTQYF
>TRBV21-1|NA|TRBJ2-7|NA
TGTGCCAGCAGCAGGGGGACAAGAGAATACGAGCAGTACTTC
CASSRGTREYEQYF
>TRBV13|TRBD1|TRBJ2-3|NA
TGTGCCAGCAGCCCGATCAGGGGGTTTGACACAGATACGCAGTATTTT
CASSPIRGFDTDTQYF
>TRBV5-1|NA|TRBJ2-7|NA
TGCGCCAGCAAAGAGGGCGCAGCCTACGAGCAGTACTTC
CASKEGAAYEQYF
>TRBV5-4|NA|TRBJ2-6|NA
TGTGCCGGGACCAGGGATCACTCTGGGGCCAACGTCCTGACTTTC
CAGTRDHSGANVLTF
>TRBV12-5|NA|TRBJ2-1|NA
TGTGCTAGTGGTTCTCGAGGGGGGGATGAGCAGTTCTTC
CASGSRGGDEQFF
>TRBV7-6|NA|TRBJ2-2|few
TGTGCCAGCAGCTACCGGGTAACCGGGGAGCTGTTTTTT
CASSYRVTGELFF
>TRBV18|TRBD1|TRBJ1-1|NA
TGTGCCAGCTCCCAGGGGGCCCGGGGAACTGAAGCTTTCTTT
CASSQGARGTEAFF
>TRBV7-2|NA|TRBJ1-2|NA
TGTGCCAGCAGCTCCCGACTCGCCGGGTCTGGCTATGGCTACACCTTC
CASSSRLAGSGYGYTF
>TRBV4-3|TRBD1|TRBJ2-1|NA
TGCGCCAGCAGCCAAGAGACCACAGGGGTCCACAATGAGCAGTTCTTC
CASSQETTGVHNEQFF
>TRBV6-5|NA|TRBJ1-5|once
TGTGCCAGCAGTTACGCGGGGCTCAATCAGCCCCAGCATTTT
CASSYAGLNQPQHF
>TRBV12-5|NA|TRBJ2-5|NA
TGTGCTAGTGCGATCCAAGAGACCCAGTACTTC
CASAIQETQYF
>TRBV27|NA|TRBJ1-3|NA
TGTGCCAGCAGTCCCTACTCTGGAAACACCATATATTTT
CASSPYSGNTIYF
>TRBV7-3|NA|TRBJ2-2|NA
TGTGCCAGCAGCTTACACGTCCCACCGAACACCGGGGAGCTGTTTTTT
CASSLHVPPNTGELFF
>TRBV4-1|TRBD2|TRBJ2-1|NA
TGCGCCAGCAGCCAGGGACTAGCGGGCAGGAACAATGAGCAGTTCTTC
CASSQGLAGRNNEQFF
>TRBV7-2|TRBD2|TRBJ2-3|NA
TGTGCCAGCAGCCACCTAGCGGGGGGCACAGATACGCAGTATTTT
CASSHLAGGTDTQYF
>TRBV7-2|TRBD1|TRBJ1-2|NA
TGTGCCAGCAGCTGGGGGGACAGGGACTATGGCTACACCTTC
CASSWGDRDYGYTF
>TRBV29-1|NA|TRBJ2-4|large
TGCAGCGCTCCCCCGGGACGAGAAAACATTCAGTACTTC
CSAPPGRENIQYF
>TRBV13|TRBD1|TRBJ2-2|NA
TGTGCCAGCAGCATCCTACAGGGGGCGGACACCGGGGAGCTGTTTTTT
CASSILQGADTGELFF
>TRBV6-5|NA|TRBJ2-6|few
TGTGCCAGCAGTTACTCAGGGTCCGAGGCCAACGTCCTGACTTTC
CASSYSGSEANVLTF
>TRBV2|NA|TRBJ1-1|NA
TGTGCCAGCAGGGTGTGGACCGGGGCACCGAACACTGAAGCTTTCTTT
CASRVWTGAPNTEAFF
>TRBV7-2|NA|TRBJ2-5|NA
TGTGCCAGCAGCTTAAACAACTTCCAAGAGACCCAGTACTTC
CASSLNNFQETQYF
>TRBV5-1|TRBD1|TRBJ1-1|few
TGCGCCAGCAGCTTTCGACAGGGGAGGAATCCGAACACTGAAGCTTTCTTT
CASSFRQGRNPNTEAFF
>TRBV11-2|NA|TRBJ1-6|NA
TGTGCCAGCAGCTCGACAGCCGATAATTCACCCCTCCACTTT
CASSSTADNSPLHF
>TRBV12-2|NA|TRBJ1-6|NA
TGTGCAAGTCGCTTGTCGCCATGGGCCAGAATTGATAATTCACCCCTCCACTTT
CASRLSPWARIDNSPLHF
>TRBV20-1|NA|TRBJ2-5|NA
TGCAGTGCTGCAGGGGAAGAGACCCAGTACTTC
CSAAGEETQYF
>TRBV2|NA|TRBJ2-3|NA
TGTGCCAGCTGGGACTTTGGGACAGATACGCAGTATTTT
CASWDFGTDTQYF
>TRBV10-2|TRBD1|TRBJ2-7|once
TGCGCCAGCGCAGGGGGCCTCTCCTACGAGCAGTACTTC
CASAGGLSYEQYF
>TRBV19|TRBD2|TRBJ2-1|NA
TGTGCCAGTAGTAGACGGGACTACCGCAATGAGCAGTTCTTC
CASSRRDYRNEQFF
>TRBV6-5|NA|TRBJ1-1|NA
TGTGCCAGCAGTTACTCGAAAGGCACTGAAGCTTTCTTT
CASSYSKGTEAFF
>TRBV7-9|TRBD1|TRBJ1-2|NA
TGTGCCAGCAGCTTAGCCCTCAACCGGGACAGGGTGTTATATGGCTACACCTTC
CASSLALNRDRVLYGYTF
>TRBV7-2|NA|TRBJ2-7|NA
TGTGCCAGCAGCCGAAGGGGCAGCTACGAGCAGTACTTC
CASSRRGSYEQYF
>TRBV2|NA|TRBJ2-6|NA
TGTGCCAGCAGTGTGCGAGCGGGCTCTGGGGCCAACGTCCTGACTTTC
CASSVRAGSGANVLTF
>TRBV28|TRBD2|TRBJ2-1|NA
TGTGCCAGCAGTTTACGGCTAGCGGGTTCCTACAATGAGCAGTTCTTC
CASSLRLAGSYNEQFF
>TRBV6-1|TRBD2|TRBJ2-1|NA
TGTGCCAGCAGTGAAGTGCGGACTAGCTACAATGAGCAGTTCTTC
CASSEVRTSYNEQFF
>TRBV4-1|NA|TRBJ2-5|NA
TGCGCCAGCAGCCAAGTCCCTTCAAGGGAAGAGACCCAGTACTTC
CASSQVPSREETQYF